This T cell receptor beta chain came from a study of blood T cell repertoires in COVID-19. Study summary: The samples span acute and convalescent COVID-19 from the United States, Italy and Spain. T cells, B-cell-depleted T cells, or PBMCs supplied cDNA or gDNA.

The V gene lost 0 bases and the J gene lost 6 bases, with 13 bases spanning the gap. Germline V gene lookup returns CDR1 SGHRS and CDR2 YFSETQ. CDR3 length equals 15 residues. In the study's own analysis: From reference gene primer amplification, estimates of nucleated cell counts were derived. Produced via immunoSEQ multiplex PCR; TCRdb's table is partial and in-frame only. V and J calls and clone size come straight from that table; D and trimming were deduced from the DNA. This sample carries 250,000 to 350,000 clones, 88% of them seen once, and the ten largest clones take approximately 8.5%. The chain carries TRBV5-1 and TRBJ2-1, with D perhaps matching TRBD2 (6 bases). The sample taken for sequencing was peripheral blood. The clonotype was recovered from a man aged 18 to 29 with active or convalescent COVID-19. DNA for the CDR3: TGCGCCAGCAGCTTGGGGCAGGGAGGCCTCAATGAGCAGTTCTTC. Amino acid sequence: CASSLGQGGLNEQFF.